The present T cell receptor (beta chain) was sequenced within a study of blood T cell repertoires in COVID-19. Generated by immunoSEQ multiplex PCR, the TCRdb table keeps only in-frame clones and is missing some. The top ten hold 11% of the sample, which has under 250,000 clones, just over 85% seen once. The CDR3 is 15 amino acids. Losses at the gene ends were 7 bases for V and 5 bases for J; bases not matched to a gene: 11. Germline V gene lookup returns CDR1 SNHLY and CDR2 FYNNEI. The rearrangement links TRBV2 to TRBJ2-1; TRBD1 matches 7 bases. This TCR was sampled from a man aged 50 or older with COVID-19, enrolled during active disease. The sample was peripheral blood. The CDR3: CASTKWTGANNEQFF. The CDR3, as DNA: TGTGCCAGCACTAAATGGACAGGAGCTAACAATGAGCAGTTCTTC. The variable domain in full, completed from reference TRBV2 and TRBJ2-1, reads EPEVTQTPSHQVTQMGQEVILRCVPISNHLYFYWYRQILGQKVEFLVSFYNNEISEKSEIFDDQFSVERPDGSNFTLKIRSTKLEDSAMYFCASTKWTGANNEQFFGPGTRLTVL.